The text below deals with one T cell receptor beta chain. The sample belongs to a study of control samples from healthy donors and cancer patients. Germline V gene data show CDR1 as SGHAT and CDR2 as FQDESV (reference sequence). V gave up 3 bases and J gave up 1 base, with 6 bases separating them. The CDR3 extends over 13 amino acids. The repertoire was sequenced with immunoSEQ multiplex PCR; TCRdb's copy has only in-frame clones and lacks some. Among around 130,000 clones listed, more than 75% were seen once. The chain is built from TRBV11-1 and TRBJ1-1, with no clear D. The TCR comes from a man aged 25 to 45 in good health. The sequenced sample was blood. The CDR3 nucleotides read TGTGCCAGCAGCTTGAATGAGAACACTGAAGCTTTCTTT. Amino acid sequence: CASSLNENTEAFF.